Below are 25 T cell receptor beta chains sequenced from a single sample in a study of cytomegalovirus exposure and HLA in healthy donors. PCR employed 60 Vbeta and 13 Jbeta primers. Produced via immunoSEQ multiplex PCR; TCRdb's table is partial and in-frame only. This table holds 150,000 to 200,000 clones. Sequences were obtained from PBMCs. All receptors derive from a man younger than 45 in good health and CMV-seronegative.

The genes are TRBV28 and TRBJ1-5; D remains ambiguous. Germline loops: CDR1 MDHEN, CDR2 SYDVKM. The CDR3 runs 14 residues. Between the trimmed V and J ends, which lost 2 bases and 4 bases, there was a span of 9 bases. The CDR3 sequence: CASSLGGRNQPQHF. CDR3 sequence (DNA): TGTGCCAGCAGTTTAGGTGGCAGGAATCAGCCCCAGCATTTT.

This chain uses TRBV11-3 with TRBJ2-7, with a weak D call TRBD1 (6 bases). This CDR3 is built from 16 residues. Germline V lookup: CDR1 SGHNT, CDR2 YENEEA. The V end was cut by 0 bases, the J end by 2 bases, with 14 bases between. The CDR3 DNA reads TGTGCCAGCAGCTTAGACAGGGGCCATCCTGCCTACGAGCAGTACTTC. The encoded protein is CASSLDRGHPAYEQYF.

The rearrangement uses TRBV5-1 and TRBJ2-1; weak D call: TRBD2 (6 bases). Germline V gives CDR1 SGHRS, CDR2 YFSETQ. The CDR3 contains 15 residues. The V gene lost 2 bases and the J gene lost 3 bases, with 12 bases spanning the gap. The CDR3 loop is CASSFGLANYNEQFF. In DNA form, the CDR3 reads TGCGCCAGCAGCTTTGGGCTAGCGAACTACAATGAGCAGTTCTTC.

J is TRBJ1-4 and V is TRBV6-1; TRBD1 agrees at 7 bases. Trimming at V came to 4 bases and at J to 9 bases, leaving 11 bases not matched to a gene. The germline V gene has CDR1 MNHNS and CDR2 SASEGT. The CDR3 has 15 amino acids. CDR3 DNA sequence: TGTGCCAGCAGTGCTGGACAGGCCGTCCGTCAAAAACTGTTTTTT. Its translation is CASSAGQAVRQKLFF.

The rearrangement joins TRBV7-3 to TRBJ1-2, with 8 positions matching TRBD1. This CDR3 is built from 13 residues. CDR1 is SGHTA, CDR2 FQGTGA, per germline. Trimming cost V 3 bases and J 5 bases; bases outside gene matches: 2. The CDR3 DNA is TGTGCCAGCAGCTTGAACAGGGGGTATGGCTACACCTTC. Amino acids: CASSLNRGYGYTF.

The V call is TRBV18, the J call TRBJ1-2, with D maybe TRBD1 (5 bases). CDR1 KGHSH and CDR2 LQKENI come from the germline V gene. V lost 3 bases, J lost 4 bases, and 24 bases lay in between. There are 18 residues in the CDR3. Written as DNA, the CDR3 is TGTGCCAGCTCACCTAACTACCCCACTCAAGCGACAGTCTATGGCTACACCTTC. Translating it yields CASSPNYPTQATVYGYTF.

The J gene is TRBJ2-7, the V gene TRBV28; 11 positions match TRBD2. CDR3 length: 15 residues. V dropped 4 bases and J dropped 6; count of bases not matched to a gene: 8. The V gene's germline CDR1 is MDHEN and CDR2 SYDVKM. The CDR3 loop is CASSYLAGGEGEQYF. The CDR3, as DNA: TGTGCCAGCAGTTATCTAGCGGGAGGAGAAGGCGAGCAGTACTTC.

The genes are TRBV5-1 and TRBJ2-1, with 8 positions matching TRBD2. J lost 8 bases, V lost 4 bases, and 11 bases had no gene match. CDR1 and CDR2 from the germline V gene are SGHRS and YFSETQ. This CDR3 has 15 residues. The CDR3 bases are TGCGCCAGCAGCCCCGGGACTAGTTTGAACTATGAGCAGTTCTTC. Translation gives CASSPGTSLNYEQFF.

J is TRBJ1-1 and V is TRBV28; 9 bases are shared with TRBD1. The ends lost 0 bases at V and 1 base at J; junction bases unmatched: 3. CDR3 size: 16 residues. The germline CDR1 and CDR2 sequences are MDHEN and SYDVKM. This CDR3 reads CASSLWLDRGNTEAFF. The CDR3, as DNA: TGTGCCAGCAGTTTATGGCTGGACAGGGGGAACACTGAAGCTTTCTTT.

The V and J genes are TRBV30 and TRBJ1-3; D remains unclear. V lost 3 bases to trimming and J lost 8 bases, with 20 bases between them. From germline, CDR1 is GTSNPN and CDR2 SVGIG (reference sequence). There are 15 residues in the CDR3. CDR3: CAWREGLWWEDTIYF. Here the CDR3 DNA reads TGTGCCTGGAGGGAGGGCCTGTGGTGGGAAGACACCATATATTTT.

CDR3 DNA sequence: TGTGCCAGCAGCCCCACCCCGGGTCCTACAAGCTATGGCTACACCTTC. Residues: CASSPTPGPTSYGYTF. The chain is built from TRBV5-6 and TRBJ1-2; D is undetermined. This CDR3 has 16 amino acids. Germline-derived CDR1 and CDR2 are SGHDT and YYEEEE. V dropped 4 bases and J dropped 4 bases, with 20 bases sitting between them.

Regarding this clone: The same CDR3 is also encoded by other DNA sequences in this sample. V is TRBV5-1 and J is TRBJ1-4; 10 nucleotides line up with TRBD1. The CDR3 extends over 14 amino acids. Germline CDR1 reads SGHRS; CDR2 reads YFSETQ. With V trimmed by 1 base and J by 11 bases, 5 bases remained unmatched. The CDR3 DNA sequence: TGCGCCAGCAGCTTGAGACAGGGGGCGGGGAAACTGTTTTTT. Translating gives CASSLRQGAGKLFF.

The V and J genes are TRBV11-2 and TRBJ2-4, with TRBD1 as a possible D gene (6 bases). Trimming shortened V by 5 bases and J by 4 bases, and 15 bases separated the two germline ends. The CDR3 runs to 15 residues. Germline CDR1 is SGHAT and CDR2 is FQNNGV. CDR3 DNA: TGTGCCAGCAGCCCTCCTTGGGGGCTAAAAAACATTCAGTACTTC. The encoded protein is CASSPPWGLKNIQYF.

The gene calls are TRBV7-7 and TRBJ2-3, with 8 nucleotides matching TRBD1. The CDR3 spans 14 residues. Germline-derived CDR1 and CDR2 are SSHAT and FNYEAQ (reference sequence). V was clipped by 5 bases and J by 3 bases; unmatched bases: 4. Here the CDR3 reads CASSIDRGTDTQYF. DNA for the CDR3: TGTGCCAGCAGCATTGACAGGGGAACAGATACGCAGTATTTT.

This chain uses TRBV4-1 with TRBJ1-3; D is unresolved. The CDR3 is made up of 15 amino acids. CDR1 is MGHRA, CDR2 YSYEKL, per germline. The V gene lost 4 bases and the J gene lost 0 bases, with 10 bases spanning the gap. For the CDR3, the DNA is TGCGCCAGCAGCCCCGGGGAACTCTCTGGAAACACCATATATTTT. This gives the protein CASSPGELSGNTIYF.

The rearrangement uses TRBV4-2 and TRBJ2-1; a possible D gene is TRBD1 (6 bases). Germline V lookup: CDR1 LGHNA, CDR2 YNFKEQ. Trimming removed 3 bases at V and 4 bases at J, with 10 bases between. CDR3 length: 14 amino acids. The chain's CDR3 is CASSQGGQYNEQFF. Here the CDR3 DNA reads TGTGCCAGCAGCCAGGGTGGACAGTACAATGAGCAGTTCTTC.

V gene TRBV9 combines with J gene TRBJ1-6, with D unclear. V lost 3 bases, J lost 5 bases, and 12 bases lay in between. The CDR3 contains 15 residues. Germline V gene data show CDR1 as SGDLS and CDR2 as YYNGEE. The CDR3 here is CASSAPDGNNSPLHF. As DNA, the CDR3 is TGTGCCAGCAGCGCCCCGGACGGGAATAATTCACCCCTCCACTTT.

This chain links TRBV15 with TRBJ2-3, with 12 bases that match TRBD2. The germline V gene encodes CDR1 LNHNV and CDR2 YYDKDF (reference sequence). The CDR3 covers 20 residues. V was clipped by 2 bases and J by 2 bases; unmatched bases: 14. The CDR3 loop is CATSRTTSGSLRPSTDTQYF. CDR3 nucleotides: TGTGCCACCAGCAGAACGACTAGCGGGAGTCTTAGACCCTCCACAGATACGCAGTATTTT.

The gene calls are TRBV28 and TRBJ2-7; 9 bases fit TRBD2. The CDR3 has 14 amino acids. Unmatched junction bases numbered 2, after V lost 0 bases and J lost 5 bases. Per the germline V gene, CDR1 is MDHEN and CDR2 is SYDVKM. CDR3 sequence: CASSLWASGNEQYF. The CDR3 DNA reads TGTGCCAGCAGTTTATGGGCTAGCGGGAACGAGCAGTACTTC.

The chain joins TRBV28 to TRBJ1-2; weak D call: TRBD1 (6 bases). V shed 4 bases and J shed 7 bases, with 16 bases lying between them. This CDR3 has 14 residues. Germline CDR1 is MDHEN and CDR2 is SYDVKM. DNA of the CDR3: TGTGCCAGCAGTTCCAATCCCAGGGGATCTGGCTACACCTTC. It encodes CASSSNPRGSGYTF.

The chain has TRBV5-1 and TRBJ2-7; 8 positions match TRBD1. Germline V gene lookup returns CDR1 SGHRS and CDR2 YFSETQ. This CDR3 is 13 amino acids long. Germline trimming cut 3 bases from V and 5 bases from J; bases unmatched to any gene: 4. CDR3 nucleotide sequence: TGCGCCAGCAGCTGGACAGGGTCCGACGAGCAGTACTTC. This gives the protein CASSWTGSDEQYF.

The CDR3 protein is CASSYVRKPSSGTQYF. CDR3 nucleotides: TGTGCCAGCAGTTACGTAAGGAAACCATCCTCAGGGACCCAGTACTTC. This rearrangement joins TRBV6-5 to TRBJ2-5; no clear D. V lost 2 bases and J 7 bases, leaving 20 bases between the germline ends. From germline, CDR1 is MNHEY and CDR2 SVGAGI. The CDR3 sequence is 16 residues long.

V and J are TRBV9 and TRBJ2-2; maybe TRBD2 (5 bases). Per the germline V gene, CDR1 is SGDLS and CDR2 is YYNGEE. V dropped 0 bases and J dropped 3 bases, with 12 bases sitting between them. The CDR3 totals 16 residues. The CDR3, as DNA: TGTGCCAGCAGCGTAGAGAACGGGATCGACACCGGGGAGCTGTTTTTT. This translates into CASSVENGIDTGELFF.

This chain uses TRBV5-1 with TRBJ2-7; 7 nucleotides agree with TRBD1. The V and J ends lost 4 bases and 2 bases, in that order; junction bases with no gene match: 9. In germline, CDR1 is SGHRS, CDR2 YFSETQ. This CDR3 has 15 residues. The CDR3 region is CASSPGQGDPYEQYF. The CDR3 region has the DNA TGCGCCAGCAGCCCAGGTCAGGGGGACCCCTACGAGCAGTACTTC.

The chain has TRBV5-1 and TRBJ1-4, with 11 bases fitting TRBD1. CDR3 length equals 14 residues. V lost 5 bases to trimming and J lost 3 bases; unmatched junction nucleotides: 0. The germline V gene encodes CDR1 SGHRS and CDR2 YFSETQ. CDR3: CASRDRGPNEKLFF. CDR3 nucleotides: TGCGCCAGCAGGGACAGGGGGCCTAATGAAAAACTGTTTTTT.